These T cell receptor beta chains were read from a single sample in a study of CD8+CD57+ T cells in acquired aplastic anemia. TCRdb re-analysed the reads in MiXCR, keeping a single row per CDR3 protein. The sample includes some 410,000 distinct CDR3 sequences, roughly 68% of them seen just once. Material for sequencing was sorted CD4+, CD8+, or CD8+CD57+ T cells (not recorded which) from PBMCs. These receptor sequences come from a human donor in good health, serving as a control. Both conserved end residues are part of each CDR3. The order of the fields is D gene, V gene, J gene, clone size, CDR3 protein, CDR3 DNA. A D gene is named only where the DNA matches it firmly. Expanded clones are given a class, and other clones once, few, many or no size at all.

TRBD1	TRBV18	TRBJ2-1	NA	CASSPPGQGLGSYNEQFF	TGTGCCAGCTCACCACCGGGACAGGGGCTGGGCTCCTACAATGAGCAGTTCTTC
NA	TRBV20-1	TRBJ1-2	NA	CSATVPQSHNGYTF	TGCAGTGCTACTGTCCCCCAGTCCCATAATGGCTACACCTTC
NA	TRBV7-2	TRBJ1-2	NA	CASSFGLDGYTFGTF	NA
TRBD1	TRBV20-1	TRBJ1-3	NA	CSARGVDRDSGNTIYF	TGCAGTGCTAGAGGGGTGGACAGGGACTCTGGAAACACCATATATTTT
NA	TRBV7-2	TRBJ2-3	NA	CASSLSRGMNTEAYF	TGTGCCAGCAGCTTATCCCGGGGCATGAACACTGAAGCTTATTTT
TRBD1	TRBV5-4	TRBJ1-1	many	CASATGVRDTEAFF	TGTGCCAGCGCAACAGGGGTCAGAGACACTGAAGCTTTCTTT
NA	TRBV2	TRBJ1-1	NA	CASSEVMNTEASF	TGTGCCAGCAGTGAAGTCATGAACACTGAAGCTTCCTTT
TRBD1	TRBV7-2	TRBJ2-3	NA	CANQGAEDTQYF	TGTGCCAACCAGGGGGCGGAAGATACGCAGTATTTT
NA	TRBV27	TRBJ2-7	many	CASSPEGTGLYEQYF	TGTGCCAGCAGTCCCGAGGGAACAGGTCTCTACGAGCAGTACTTC
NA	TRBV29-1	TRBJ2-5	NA	CSVATGNGQYF	TGCAGCGTGGCGACAGGTAACGGGCAGTACTTC
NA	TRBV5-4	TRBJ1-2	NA	CASSLMTSYGYTF	TGTGCCAGCAGCTTGATGACTAGCTATGGCTACACCTTC
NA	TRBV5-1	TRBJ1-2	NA	CASSQESRELYGYTF	TGCGCCAGCAGCCAAGAAAGCAGGGAACTTTATGGCTACACCTTC
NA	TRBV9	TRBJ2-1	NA	CASSLDGLVYNEQFF	TGTGCCAGCAGTTTAGACGGTCTGGTGTATAATGAGCAGTTCTTC
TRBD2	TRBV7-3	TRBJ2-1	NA	CASSLTGTSGAYNEQFF	TGTGCCAGCAGCTTAACGGGGACTAGCGGAGCCTACAATGAGCAGTTCTTC
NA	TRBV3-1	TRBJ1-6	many	CASSLEYPPLHF	TGTGCCAGCAGTCTGGAGTATCCACCCCTCCACTTT
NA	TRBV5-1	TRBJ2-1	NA	CASSLGQADCSYNEQFF	TGCGCCAGCAGCTTGGGACAAGCGGATTGTTCCTACAATGAGCAGTTCTTC
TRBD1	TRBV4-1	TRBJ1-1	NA	CASSHNRGLNTEAFF	TGCGCCAGCAGCCATAACAGGGGACTGAACACTGAAGCTTTCTTT
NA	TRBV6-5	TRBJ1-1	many	CASSPWTDTTGGAFF	TGTGCCAGCAGCCCCTGGACTGACACCACCGGTGGAGCTTTCTTT
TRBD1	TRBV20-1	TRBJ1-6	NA	CSAIATGGWNSPLHF	TGCAGTGCTATAGCAACAGGGGGATGGAATTCACCCCTCCACTTT
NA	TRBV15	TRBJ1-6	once	CATSRAADSPLHF	TGTGCCACCAGCAGAGCGGCTGATTCACCCCTCCACTTT
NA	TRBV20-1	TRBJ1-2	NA	CSARENANYGYTF	TGCAGTGCCCGGGAAAACGCTAACTATGGCTACACCTTC
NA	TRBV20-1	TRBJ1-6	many	CSARSREDNSPLHF	TGCAGTGCTAGAAGCAGGGAGGATAATTCACCCCTCCACTTT
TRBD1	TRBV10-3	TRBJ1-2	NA	CAIRADRGDYGYTF	TGTGCCATCAGAGCGGACAGGGGGGACTATGGCTACACCTTC